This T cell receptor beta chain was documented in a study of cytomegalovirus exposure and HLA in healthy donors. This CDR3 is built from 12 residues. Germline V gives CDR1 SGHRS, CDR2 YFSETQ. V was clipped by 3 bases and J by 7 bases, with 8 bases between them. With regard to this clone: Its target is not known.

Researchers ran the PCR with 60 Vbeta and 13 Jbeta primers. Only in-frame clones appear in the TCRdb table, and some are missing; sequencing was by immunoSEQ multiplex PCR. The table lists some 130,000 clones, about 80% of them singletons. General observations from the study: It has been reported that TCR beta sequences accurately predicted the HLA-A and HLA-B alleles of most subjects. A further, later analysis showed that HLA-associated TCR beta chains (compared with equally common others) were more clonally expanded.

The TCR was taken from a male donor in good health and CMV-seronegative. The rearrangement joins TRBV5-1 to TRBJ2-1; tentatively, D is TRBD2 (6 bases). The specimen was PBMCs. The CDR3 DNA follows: TGCGCCAGCAGCTCGGGGGAGAATGAGCAGTTCTTC. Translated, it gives CASSSGENEQFF.